The 17 T cell receptor beta chains below come from one sample, sequenced in a study of CD8+CD57+ T cells in acquired aplastic anemia (dated by TCRdb to 2016 to 2019). Sequenced using an Illumina HiSeq 2000. TCR beta VDJ combination and CDR3 sequence profiling used genomic DNA as the template. The public reads were reanalyzed by TCRdb: fastp trimming at Q25, MiXCR alignment, in-frame beta chains only. Each CDR3 protein appears once, grouped with its most common genes and DNA. This sample lists approximately 180,000 distinct CDR3 sequences; around 60% were detected once. Under 45% of the sample is taken by the ten largest. Expansion of CD8+CD57+ cells had been shown by flow cytometry in the patients chosen for sequencing. The sample consisted of sorted CD4+, CD8+, or CD8+CD57+ T cells (not recorded which) from PBMCs. These receptor sequences come from a human donor with aplastic anemia.

As concerns this clonotype: One junction end disagrees with the germline gene, perhaps due to a read error. The V call is TRBV19, the J call TRBJ1-2; 9 bases agree with TRBD1. The CDR3 contains 17 residues. Germline CDR1 reads LNHDA; CDR2 reads SQIVND (reference sequence). The CDR3 protein is CASSIGTRGQGPYGYIF. The CDR3 nucleotides read TGTGCCAGTAGTATAGGAACGAGGGGACAGGGCCCCTATGGCTACATCTTC.

In this sample, this clonotype turned up many times. The rearrangement links TRBV11-2 to TRBJ1-3; tentatively, D is TRBD1 (6 bases). The CDR3 has 16 residues. Trimming cost V 3 bases and J 0 bases, with 12 bases left between them. Germline V gives CDR1 SGHAT, CDR2 FQNNGV. The CDR3 sequence: CASSLRQAYSGNTIYF. As DNA, the CDR3 is TGTGCCAGCAGCTTGCGACAGGCTTACTCTGGAAACACCATATATTTT. Full variable domain (remainder filled in from reference TRBV11-2 and TRBJ1-3): EAGVAQSPRYKIIEKRQSVAFWCNPISGHATLYWYQQILGQGPKLLIQFQNNGVVDDSQLPKDRFSAERLKGVDSTLKIQPAKLEDSAVYLCASSLRQAYSGNTIYFGEGSWLTVV.

This clonotype has at least ten counts. The chain has TRBV5-1 and TRBJ1-1; 8 bases align to TRBD1. Looked up from germline, CDR1 is SGHRS and CDR2 is YFSETQ. The CDR3 contains 16 residues. Losses at the gene ends were 1 base for V and 1 base for J; bases not matched to a gene: 6. As DNA, the CDR3 is TGCGCCAGCAGCTTGCCTATGGACAGGGAGAACACTGAAGCTTTCTTT. Its protein is CASSLPMDRENTEAFF.

The CDR3 DNA sequence: TGTGCCAGCAGCCAAGAAGGGCTTAGCAATCAGCCCCAGCATTTT. It is translated as CASSQEGLSNQPQHF. The chain combines TRBV4-2 with TRBJ1-5; D is unresolved. The germline gives CDR1 LGHNA, CDR2 YNFKEQ. V was trimmed by 0 bases and J by 0 bases, leaving 6 bases between them. The CDR3 is made up of 15 amino acids.

The chain's CDR3 is CASSYREGQYF. In DNA, the CDR3 is TGTGCCAGCAGCTATCGAGAAGGGCAGTACTTC. The V gene is TRBV12-3 or TRBV12-4, the J gene TRBJ2-7, with unresolved D. The CDR3 runs to 11 residues. Trimming removed 6 bases at V and 9 bases at J, with 12 bases between.

The CDR3 region has the DNA TGTGCCAGCAGTTCTGGACGGAGCTCCTACGAGCAGTACTTC. It encodes CASSSGRSSYEQYF. V is TRBV12-3 or TRBV12-4 and J is TRBJ2-7; D is ambiguous. V lost 4 bases, J lost 0 bases, and 10 bases lay in between. The CDR3 extends over 14 amino acids.

The sample holds a few counts of this clonotype. The chain couples TRBV24-1 to TRBJ2-3; 7 bases line up with TRBD1. With 0 bases clipped from V and 3 bases from J, the junction kept 2 bases outside the gene matches. The CDR3 is 15 amino acids. CDR1 KGHDR and CDR2 SFDVKD come from the germline V gene. This chain's CDR3 is CATSDLKGATDTQYF. The CDR3 nucleotides are TGTGCCACCAGTGATTTGAAGGGGGCAACAGATACGCAGTATTTT.

There are many counts of this clonotype. The J gene is TRBJ2-7, the V gene TRBV2; 7 bases are a match to TRBD1. V shed 6 bases and J 0 bases; nucleotides not matched to a gene: 8. The CDR3 spans 15 residues. The V gene's germline CDR1 is SNHLY and CDR2 FYNNEI. CDR3 nucleotide sequence: TGTGCCAGCAGACACAAGACAGGGTCCTCCTACGAGCAGTACTTC. Encoded protein: CASRHKTGSSYEQYF.

V is TRBV10-2 and J is TRBJ2-1; possible D gene TRBD1, 6 bases. Germline lookup yields CDR1 WSHSY and CDR2 SAAADI. The CDR3 totals 14 residues. Trimming pared 7 bases from V and 2 bases from J, leaving 12 bases between. The CDR3 reads CASTDRTTYNEQFF. The CDR3 DNA follows: TGCGCCAGCACCGACAGGACCACCTACAATGAGCAGTTCTTC.

This chain uses TRBV20-1 with TRBJ2-1, with 10 nucleotides matching TRBD2. Germline CDR1 and CDR2: DFQATT and SNEGSKA (reference sequence). Trimming removed 4 bases from V and 6 bases from J; junction bases left unmatched: 6. The CDR3 runs to 14 residues. CDR3 residues: CSAIASGSLNEQFF. CDR3 sequence (DNA): TGCAGTGCTATTGCTAGCGGGAGCCTCAATGAGCAGTTCTTC.

This chain joins TRBV29-1 and TRBJ2-7; a weak D match, TRBD2 (6 bases). The CDR3 is made up of 17 amino acids. Germline lookup yields CDR1 SQVTM and CDR2 ANQGSEA. With 4 bases removed from V and 4 bases from J, the gap between germline ends came to 26 bases. The CDR3 sequence: CSVVISLMAGPVYEQYF. CDR3 nucleotides: TGCAGCGTTGTGATCTCCCTGATGGCGGGACCCGTATACGAGCAGTACTTC.

This clonotype was seen ten or more times. The chain is built from TRBV12-3 or TRBV12-4 and TRBJ2-7; possibly TRBD1 or TRBD2 for D (6 bases each). Trimming pared 6 bases from V and 3 bases from J, leaving 18 bases between. The length of the CDR3 is 15 residues. The CDR3 protein is CASSPFGGSHYEQYF. The CDR3 DNA follows: TGTGCCAGCAGCCCTTTCGGGGGCAGCCACTACGAGCAGTACTTC.

CDR3 amino acids: CASSVGSGGQYNEQFF. DNA of the CDR3: TGTGCCAGCAGTGTTGGTAGCGGGGGGCAATACAATGAGCAGTTCTTC. The rearrangement uses TRBV2 and TRBJ2-1; 10 positions agree with TRBD2. CDR1 SNHLY and CDR2 FYNNEI come from the germline V gene. The CDR3 consists of 16 residues. J was trimmed by 4 bases and V by 4 bases; bases with no gene match: 7.

This clonotype was seen a single time. V gene TRBV20-1 combines with J gene TRBJ1-1, with 7 nucleotides matching TRBD1. Germline V CDR1 and CDR2: DFQATT, SNEGSKA (reference sequence). The CDR3 totals 15 residues. V lost 6 bases and J lost 0; bases outside the gene matches: 10. CDR3 amino acids: CSAGWTGALNTEAFF. DNA for the CDR3: TGCAGTGCCGGCTGGACAGGCGCTCTGAACACTGAAGCTTTCTTT.

This clonotype appeared a few times. Possible read error: a much larger clone is one base away. This sequence joins TRBV5-1 and TRBJ1-1, with a tentative D call TRBD1 (6 bases). Germline lookup yields CDR1 SGHRS and CDR2 YFSETQ. V was trimmed by 4 bases and J by 3 bases, leaving 19 bases between them. The CDR3 length is 16 residues. The CDR3 DNA reads as TGCGCCAGCAGCCGAACACAGGGATATAGAGACACTGAAGCTTTCTTT. It yields the protein CASSRTQGYRDTEAFF.

The chain carries TRBV10-3 and TRBJ2-3, with D hard to call. This CDR3 spans 15 amino acids. Trimming shortened V by 3 bases and J by 0 bases, and 10 bases separated the two germline ends. Germline CDR1 and CDR2: ENHRY and SYGVKD. The CDR3 spells CAISDPTVSTDTQYF. As DNA, the CDR3 is TGTGCCATCAGTGACCCCACGGTTAGCACAGATACGCAGTATTTT.

V usage is TRBV24-1 and J usage is TRBJ1-5, with 7 bases that match TRBD1. The CDR3 is 15 amino acids. The trim removed 5 bases at V and 4 bases at J, leaving 7 bases unmatched. Germline V CDR1 and CDR2: KGHDR, SFDVKD. CDR3 bases: TGTGCCACCAGTGCAACCGGGACAGTAAATCAGCCCCAGCATTTT. Translation gives CATSATGTVNQPQHF.